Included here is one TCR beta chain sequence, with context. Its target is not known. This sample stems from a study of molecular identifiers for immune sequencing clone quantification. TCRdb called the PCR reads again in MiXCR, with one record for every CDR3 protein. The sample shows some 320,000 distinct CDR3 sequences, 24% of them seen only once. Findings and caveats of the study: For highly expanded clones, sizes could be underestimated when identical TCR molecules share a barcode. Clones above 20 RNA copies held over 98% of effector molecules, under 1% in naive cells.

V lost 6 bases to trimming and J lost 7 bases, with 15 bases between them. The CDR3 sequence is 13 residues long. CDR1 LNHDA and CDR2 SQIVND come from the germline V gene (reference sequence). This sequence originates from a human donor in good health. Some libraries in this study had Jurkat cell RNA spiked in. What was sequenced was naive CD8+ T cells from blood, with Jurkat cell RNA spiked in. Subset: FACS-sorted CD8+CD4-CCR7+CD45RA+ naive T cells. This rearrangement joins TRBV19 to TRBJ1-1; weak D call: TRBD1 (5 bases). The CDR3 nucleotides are TGTGCCAGTAGATGGGAGGACAAAAGTGAAGCTTTCTTT. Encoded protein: CASRWEDKSEAFF.